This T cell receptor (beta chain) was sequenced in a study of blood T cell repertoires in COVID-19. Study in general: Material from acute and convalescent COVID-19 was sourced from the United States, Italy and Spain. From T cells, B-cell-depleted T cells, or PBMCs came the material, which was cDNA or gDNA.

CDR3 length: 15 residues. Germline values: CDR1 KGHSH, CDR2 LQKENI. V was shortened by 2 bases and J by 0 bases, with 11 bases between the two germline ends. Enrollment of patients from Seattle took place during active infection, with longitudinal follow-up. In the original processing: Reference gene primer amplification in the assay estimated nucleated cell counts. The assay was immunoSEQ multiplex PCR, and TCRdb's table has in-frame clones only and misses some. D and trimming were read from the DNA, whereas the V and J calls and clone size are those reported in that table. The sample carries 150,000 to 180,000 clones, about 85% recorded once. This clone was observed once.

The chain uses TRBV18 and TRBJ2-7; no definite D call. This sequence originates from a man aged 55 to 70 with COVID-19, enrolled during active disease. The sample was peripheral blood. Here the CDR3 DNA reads TGTGCCAGCTCACCAAGCTTTGTGAGCTCCTACGAGCAGTACTTC. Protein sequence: CASSPSFVSSYEQYF.